This T cell receptor beta chain was sequenced in a study of T cell repertoires in cytomegalovirus infection. This clonotype was observed many times. The antigen remains unidentified. The study's findings and limits: There were HLA-C-restricted CMV-specific TCR beta clonotypes dominating the ex vivo response.

The CDR3 extends over 16 amino acids. Germline assignment: CDR1 MRHNA and CDR2 SNTAGT. V was clipped by 7 bases and J by 11 bases; unmatched bases: 14. A single record per CDR3 protein comes from TCRdb applying MiXCR to the reads. Counted here are around 74,000 distinct CDR3 sequences, more than 3.5% occurring once; the ten biggest clones make up 4.6%. This receptor was taken from a human donor in good health (CMV status not recorded). Some clones in this sample may be carry-over from other donors' samples. V usage is TRBV6-4 and J usage is TRBJ2-1; 13 bases match TRBD2. Sequenced material: PBMCs. The CDR3 region has the DNA TGTGCCAGCACCTGGACTAGCGGGGGACTCTCAATGAAGCAGTTCTTC. It codes for CASTWTSGGLSMKQFF.